What follows describes a single TCR beta chain. Profiling relied on immunoSEQ multiplex PCR, and the TCRdb table lists in-frame clones only, not all of them. The repertoire holds some 87,000 clones, with 83% as singletons. The V end lost 1 base, the J end lost 2 bases, and 11 bases lay between the germline ends. The V gene's germline CDR1 is SGHTA and CDR2 FQGNSA. This CDR3 is built from 15 residues. This specimen belongs to a study of ipilimumab plus nivolumab after autologous stem cell transplantation. Study context: A median of roughly 8 nivolumab and 4 to 6 ipilimumab doses were given. The DLBCL group included primary refractory and relapsed cases.

Patients got ipilimumab 1 mg/kg beginning 14 to 28 days post-transplant. Patients received nivolumab 3 mg/kg at weeks 1, 4, 7, 10, then fortnightly to week 26. The sequencing used PBMCs, collected in a trial of ipilimumab plus nivolumab as post-transplant consolidation. The clonotype originates from a male donor with diffuse large B-cell lymphoma. The chain joins TRBV7-2 to TRBJ2-5; D is perhaps TRBD1 (5 bases). The CDR3 region is CASSLDLDIQETQYF. In DNA form, the CDR3 reads TGTGCCAGCAGCTTAGATTTGGACATTCAAGAGACCCAGTACTTC.